These T cell receptor beta chains were read from a single sample in a study of CD8 T cells in Susac syndrome. TCRdb re-derived calls from the immunoSEQ multiplex PCR reads in MiXCR, one entry per CDR3 protein. This table holds about 290,000 distinct CDR3 sequences, around 91% found once. The sample consisted of CD8+ T cells from PBMCs. These receptors came from a human donor with multiple sclerosis. CDR3s include the opening cysteine and the closing phenylalanine or tryptophan. Fields, in order: CDR3 DNA, CDR3 protein, D gene, clone size, V gene, J gene. A D gene is named only where the DNA matches it firmly. Size values are once, few and many counts, or a class for expanded clones, and some rows have none.

CDR3nt: TGTGCCAGTAGTATAGCAACCCGGGCAGCCAAGTACGAGCAGTACTTC
CDR3aa: CASSIATRAAKYEQYF
d_gene: -
abundance: -
v_gene: TRBV19
j_gene: TRBJ2-7

CDR3nt: TGTGCCACCAGCAGAGATGGGATAGCGGTGGGGCTAGCCAAAAACATTCAGTACTTC
CDR3aa: CATSRDGIAVGLAKNIQYF
d_gene: -
abundance: -
v_gene: TRBV15
j_gene: TRBJ2-4

CDR3nt: TGTGCCAGCAGTTGGGGGCAAACTAGCGGTCCATCCACAGATACGCAGTATTTT
CDR3aa: CASSWGQTSGPSTDTQYF
d_gene: TRBD2
abundance: -
v_gene: TRBV6-2/TRBV6-3
j_gene: TRBJ2-3

CDR3nt: TGTGCCAGCAAGGAGGGGGCAGGCACAGATACGCAGTATTTT
CDR3aa: CASKEGAGTDTQYF
d_gene: -
abundance: -
v_gene: TRBV5-4
j_gene: TRBJ2-3

CDR3nt: TGTGCCAGCAGTTTGCCTCCGGGAAGGTTATCTGGAGATACGCAGTATTTT
CDR3aa: CASSLPPGRLSGDTQYF
d_gene: -
abundance: -
v_gene: TRBV28
j_gene: TRBJ2-3

CDR3nt: TGTGCCAGCAGCGAGACAGGGGTCCCCTATGGCTACACCTTC
CDR3aa: CASSETGVPYGYTF
d_gene: TRBD1
abundance: -
v_gene: TRBV9
j_gene: TRBJ1-2

CDR3nt: TGTGCCAGCAGTTACCGGAGCTACGAGCAGTACTTC
CDR3aa: CASSYRSYEQYF
d_gene: -
abundance: -
v_gene: TRBV11-2
j_gene: TRBJ2-7

CDR3nt: TGCGCCAGCAGCCAAGGGCAGGGCAGCTCCTACGAGCAGTACTTC
CDR3aa: CASSQGQGSSYEQYF
d_gene: -
abundance: -
v_gene: TRBV4-3
j_gene: TRBJ2-7

CDR3nt: TGTGCCAGCAGCTATGGTGGCAGAATCTACGAGCAGTACTTC
CDR3aa: CASSYGGRIYEQYF
d_gene: -
abundance: -
v_gene: TRBV7-9
j_gene: TRBJ2-7

CDR3nt: TGCAGTGCGAAAACTAGCGGGAGGGACACCGGGGAGCTGTTTTTT
CDR3aa: CSAKTSGRDTGELFF
d_gene: TRBD2
abundance: -
v_gene: TRBV20-1
j_gene: TRBJ2-2

CDR3nt: TGCAGTGCTGCTCGGGGGTTGGGAGAGACCCAGTACTTC
CDR3aa: CSAARGLGETQYF
d_gene: -
abundance: -
v_gene: TRBV20-1
j_gene: TRBJ2-5

CDR3nt: TGTGCCACCAGCAGAGGAGACAATGAGCAGTTCTTC
CDR3aa: CATSRGDNEQFF
d_gene: -
abundance: -
v_gene: TRBV15
j_gene: TRBJ2-1

CDR3nt: TGTGCCAGCGTGGGGTATTTCGGCCCTAACTATGGCTACACCTTC
CDR3aa: CASVGYFGPNYGYTF
d_gene: -
abundance: -
v_gene: TRBV2
j_gene: TRBJ1-2

CDR3nt: TGTGCCAGCAGTGGGACTAGCGGGGCCTCCTACAATGAGCAGTTCTTC
CDR3aa: CASSGTSGASYNEQFF
d_gene: TRBD2
abundance: -
v_gene: TRBV28
j_gene: TRBJ2-1

CDR3nt: TGTGCCAGCAGCCCCCCCCGGGGGCGAGGAACTGAAGCTTTCTTT
CDR3aa: CASSPPRGRGTEAFF
d_gene: -
abundance: -
v_gene: TRBV7-9
j_gene: TRBJ1-1

CDR3nt: TGTGCCAGCACCTTCTACACCTTC
CDR3aa: CASTFYTF
d_gene: -
abundance: -
v_gene: TRBV21-1
j_gene: TRBJ1-2

CDR3nt: TGTGCCAGCAGTCCCCCGCTAGCGGGGGGCCGCACAGATACGCAGTATTTT
CDR3aa: CASSPPLAGGRTDTQYF
d_gene: TRBD2
abundance: -
v_gene: TRBV27
j_gene: TRBJ2-3

CDR3nt: TGCAGTGCTAGAGCGGGCGGCAGCCAAGAGACCCAGTACTTC
CDR3aa: CSARAGGSQETQYF
d_gene: -
abundance: -
v_gene: TRBV20-1
j_gene: TRBJ2-5

CDR3nt: TGTGCCAGCAGCTTGGCCCCTCAGGGACAGCACTACGAGCAGTACTTC
CDR3aa: CASSLAPQGQHYEQYF
d_gene: TRBD1
abundance: -
v_gene: TRBV5-4
j_gene: TRBJ2-7

CDR3nt: TGTGCCAGCAGTGCCTCCAGGGGCAATGAGCAGTTCTTC
CDR3aa: CASSASRGNEQFF
d_gene: -
abundance: few
v_gene: TRBV28
j_gene: TRBJ2-1

CDR3nt: TGTGCCGGCCGGACGGGCAATCAGCCCCAGCATTTT
CDR3aa: CAGRTGNQPQHF
d_gene: -
abundance: -
v_gene: TRBV19
j_gene: TRBJ1-5

CDR3nt: TGTGCCAGCAGCGTCTTGGGGAGCGGGGGGGAAAAACTGTTTTTT
CDR3aa: CASSVLGSGGEKLFF
d_gene: -
abundance: -
v_gene: TRBV9
j_gene: TRBJ1-4

CDR3nt: TGCAGTGCTAGAGATTCGAATCGGCAGTACTTC
CDR3aa: CSARDSNRQYF
d_gene: -
abundance: -
v_gene: TRBV20-1
j_gene: TRBJ2-5

CDR3nt: TGCAGCGTTCTTCTGTACGAGCAGTACTTC
CDR3aa: CSVLLYEQYF
d_gene: -
abundance: few
v_gene: TRBV29-1
j_gene: TRBJ2-7

CDR3nt: TGTGCCAGCTCCTTGGGTCCCCCCTCCTACAATGAGCAGTTCTTC
CDR3aa: CASSLGPPSYNEQFF
d_gene: -
abundance: -
v_gene: TRBV5-4
j_gene: TRBJ2-1

CDR3nt: TGTGCCATCCCGAGGGCGGGACAGGGCTACGAGCAGTACTTC
CDR3aa: CAIPRAGQGYEQYF
d_gene: TRBD1
abundance: -
v_gene: TRBV2
j_gene: TRBJ2-7

CDR3nt: TGTGCCAGCAGTTACTCGTATCGGCACGAAGAGGAAAAACTGTTTTTT
CDR3aa: CASSYSYRHEEEKLFF
d_gene: -
abundance: -
v_gene: TRBV6-2/TRBV6-3
j_gene: TRBJ1-4

CDR3nt: TGTGCCAGCAGCCAAGTTGACGGAAGATTCAATGAAAAACTGTTTTTT
CDR3aa: CASSQVDGRFNEKLFF
d_gene: -
abundance: -
v_gene: TRBV14
j_gene: TRBJ1-4

CDR3nt: TGTGCCAGCAGCTTAGAGGGACAATTCAATGAGCAGTTCTTC
CDR3aa: CASSLEGQFNEQFF
d_gene: -
abundance: -
v_gene: TRBV11-3
j_gene: TRBJ2-1

CDR3nt: TGTGCCAGCAGCCCGCAGGGTCAGGGGGGCACTGAAGCTTTCTTT
CDR3aa: CASSPQGQGGTEAFF
d_gene: TRBD1
abundance: -
v_gene: TRBV13
j_gene: TRBJ1-1